This T cell receptor (beta chain) was sequenced for a study of molecular identifiers for immune sequencing clone quantification. Trimming at V came to 0 bases and at J to 1 base, leaving 20 bases not matched to a gene. The CDR3 spans 22 residues. Germline values: CDR1 LGHNA, CDR2 YSLEER. As regards this clonotype: Its target is unknown.

Broader study findings: Barcode-sharing identical TCR molecules could underestimate highly expanded clone sizes. The share of molecules held by clones above 20 RNA copies was over 98% in effector cells and under 1% in naive cells.

Every naive CD8 library was made from between about 18,000 and 1,100,000 sorted cells with 10%, 30% or 50% RNA. TCRdb itself ran the PCR reads through MiXCR, one entry per CDR3 protein. The table includes roughly 630,000 distinct CDR3 sequences, less than 30% detected once. This clonotype was obtained from a human donor in good health. Some libraries in this study had Jurkat cell RNA spiked in. The chain recombines TRBV4-3 with TRBJ2-3; 9 bases agree with TRBD2. The sequenced material came from naive CD8+ T cells from blood, with Jurkat cell RNA spiked in. Subset here: FACS-sorted CD8+CD4-CCR7+CD45RA+ naive T cells. The CDR3 nucleotides are TGCGCCAGCAGCCAAGATTTGCTAATCGCGGGAGGGCAAGTTCTAGGCACAGATACGCAGTATTTT. It yields the protein CASSQDLLIAGGQVLGTDTQYF.